This TCR beta chain was documented in a study of T cell responses to AZD1222 COVID-19 vaccine. The protocol was immunoSEQ multiplex PCR, while the TCRdb copy is restricted to in-frame clones and leaves out a portion. The sample yields 130,000 to 150,000 clones, roughly 88% seen once. About this clone itself: Antigen: not known.

Regarding the study as a whole: Across the whole spike, CD4 TCRs peaked at regions 160-218 and 743-854.

The TCR sequence derives from an adult in good health. The starting material was peripheral blood, obtained on day 0 of AZD1222 vaccination.

Here the CDR3 reads CASSIQGASHGYTF. CDR3 DNA sequence: TGTGCCAGTAGTATCCAGGGGGCCTCCCATGGCTACACCTTC. The chain couples TRBV19 to TRBJ1-2; 8 bases are shared with TRBD1. V was pared by 3 bases and J by 6 bases, with 6 bases of the junction left unmatched. The CDR3 runs 14 residues. CDR1 LNHDA and CDR2 SQIVND come from the germline V gene (reference sequence).